This T cell receptor beta chain was identified in a study of cytomegalovirus exposure and HLA in healthy donors. Whole-study findings and limits: It was assumed in the presence/absence analyses that sequencing depth was roughly uniform across donors.

This clone was counted between two and nine times. Its matching antigen is unknown. The PCR had 60 Vbeta and 13 Jbeta primers. TCRdb keeps only in-frame clones here, not all; method: immunoSEQ multiplex PCR. Of approximately 120,000 clones in the sample, 60% to 75% were seen once. Per germline, CDR1 SEHNR and CDR2 FQNEAQ (reference sequence). This CDR3 region has 11 residues. Trimming stripped 8 bases from V and 4 bases from J, with 9 bases between. The sequenced material came from PBMCs. The receptor was derived from a woman between 45 and 65 years old in good health and CMV-seropositive. J is TRBJ2-7 and V is TRBV7-9; D is possibly TRBD1 (6 bases). CDR3 DNA: TGTGCCAGCGGGGGACAATACGAGCAGTACTTC. Its translation: CASGGQYEQYF.